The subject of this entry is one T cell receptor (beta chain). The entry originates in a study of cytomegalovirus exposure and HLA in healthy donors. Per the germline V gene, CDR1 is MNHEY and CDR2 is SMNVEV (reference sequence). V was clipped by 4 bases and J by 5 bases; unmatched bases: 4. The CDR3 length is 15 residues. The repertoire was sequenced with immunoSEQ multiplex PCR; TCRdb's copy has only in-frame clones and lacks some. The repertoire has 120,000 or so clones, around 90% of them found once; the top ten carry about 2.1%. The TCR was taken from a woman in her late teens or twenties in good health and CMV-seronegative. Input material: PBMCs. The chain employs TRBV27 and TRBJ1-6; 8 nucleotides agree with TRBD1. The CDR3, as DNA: TGTGCCAGCAGTTCCGACAGGGGCCATAATTCACCCCTCCACTTT. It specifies CASSSDRGHNSPLHF.